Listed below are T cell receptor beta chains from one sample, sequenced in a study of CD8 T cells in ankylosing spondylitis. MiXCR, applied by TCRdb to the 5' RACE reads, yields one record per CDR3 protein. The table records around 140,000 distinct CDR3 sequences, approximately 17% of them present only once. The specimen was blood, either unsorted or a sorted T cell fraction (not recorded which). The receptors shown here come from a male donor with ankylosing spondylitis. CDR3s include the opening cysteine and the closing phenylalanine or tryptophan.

CASSFVRGSNQPQHF	TRBV28	TRBJ1-5
CASSLRGPLYGYTF	TRBV3-1	TRBJ1-2
CATSDWTGGSADTQYF	TRBV24-1	TRBJ2-3
CASSPPGHGLNEQYF	TRBV27	TRBJ2-7
CSVLDTGYTF	TRBV29-1	TRBJ1-2
CASSSRDSLVF	TRBV12-3/TRBV12-4	TRBJ2-1
CASSPSRAGNTIYF	TRBV9	TRBJ1-3
CASSLGLVPYEQYF	TRBV6-5	TRBJ2-7
CASSVAENSGANVLTF	TRBV9	TRBJ2-6
CATSDWINAADTQYF	TRBV24-1	TRBJ2-3
CASSPLGGPIYEQYF	TRBV7-3	TRBJ2-7
CASSLASGGRSYEQYF	TRBV7-9	TRBJ2-7
CATDDLPGKGGSYGYTF	TRBV10-3	TRBJ1-2
CSARDRTGMFTDTQYF	TRBV20-1	TRBJ2-3
CASSGRPSTGELFF	TRBV28	TRBJ2-2
CASSIPQHF	TRBV28	TRBJ1-5
CSAGAGGPGALRETQYF	TRBV20-1	TRBJ2-5
CASSLSIQANYGYTF	TRBV7-9	TRBJ1-2
CASSLTGTGGAYGYTF	TRBV9	TRBJ1-2
CASSQDLGAGGYEQYF	TRBV4-3	TRBJ2-7
CASSPAKNGEKLFF	TRBV27	TRBJ1-4
CSARRDWTYEQYF	TRBV20-1	TRBJ2-7
CASSLSPLTLNYEQYF	TRBV7-9	TRBJ2-7
CASRHPTQGFYGYTF	TRBV27	TRBJ1-2
CSARDEEVNEKLFF	TRBV20-1	TRBJ1-4
CASSSRTDYSEQFF	TRBV5-1	TRBJ2-1
CASPTGTSAIVQFF	TRBV7-9	TRBJ2-1
CAISVGLAGLPFF	TRBV10-3	TRBJ2-1
CASSIGQGYSYEQYF	TRBV19	TRBJ2-7
CASRSGTGTHNQPQHF	TRBV27	TRBJ1-5
CASSAGTSGIGVPYNEQFF	TRBV6-2/TRBV6-3	TRBJ2-1
CSILYAGELFF	TRBV29-1	TRBJ2-2
CASSWTSRSTDTQYF	TRBV5-6	TRBJ2-3
CASSFLRTGRETQYF	TRBV5-6	TRBJ2-5
CASSSPLGAATSYEQYF	TRBV6-2/TRBV6-3	TRBJ2-7
CASSLVRDTGELFF	TRBV7-9	TRBJ2-2
CASSSRKSVEQYF	TRBV7-9	TRBJ2-7
CASSPGLAGEEKQYF	TRBV4-1	TRBJ2-7
CASSLAAAGVKYEQYF	TRBV11-2	TRBJ2-7
CASRVRTPSAEAFF	TRBV27	TRBJ1-1
CASSQDLGFYEQYF	TRBV27	TRBJ2-7
CASSPLANNEQFF	TRBV5-1	TRBJ2-1
CASSFRDSANTEAFF	TRBV4-1	TRBJ1-1
CASSLTSGFFTDTQYF	TRBV12-3/TRBV12-4	TRBJ2-3
CASSRDIEAFF	TRBV6-2/TRBV6-3	TRBJ1-1
CAISDLGPEQYF	TRBV10-3	TRBJ2-7
CASRGFGTSGSLPYEQYF	TRBV2	TRBJ2-7
CSVEYPGVQETQYF	TRBV29-1	TRBJ2-5
CASSQVSLAGYNEQFF	TRBV4-3	TRBJ2-1
CSVGSSGRSVDEQFF	TRBV29-1	TRBJ2-1
CASSPVIGKTTEAFF	TRBV6-1	TRBJ1-1
CASSLIIGGDYNEQFF	TRBV13	TRBJ2-1
CASSSTGFEQFF	TRBV27	TRBJ2-1
CASTSWKGNEQFF	TRBV28	TRBJ2-1
CASSVGTLNPYEQYF	TRBV6-2/TRBV6-3	TRBJ2-7
CASSGHGTTMHTEAFF	TRBV9	TRBJ1-1
CASSFAIGTGISPLHF	TRBV27	TRBJ1-6